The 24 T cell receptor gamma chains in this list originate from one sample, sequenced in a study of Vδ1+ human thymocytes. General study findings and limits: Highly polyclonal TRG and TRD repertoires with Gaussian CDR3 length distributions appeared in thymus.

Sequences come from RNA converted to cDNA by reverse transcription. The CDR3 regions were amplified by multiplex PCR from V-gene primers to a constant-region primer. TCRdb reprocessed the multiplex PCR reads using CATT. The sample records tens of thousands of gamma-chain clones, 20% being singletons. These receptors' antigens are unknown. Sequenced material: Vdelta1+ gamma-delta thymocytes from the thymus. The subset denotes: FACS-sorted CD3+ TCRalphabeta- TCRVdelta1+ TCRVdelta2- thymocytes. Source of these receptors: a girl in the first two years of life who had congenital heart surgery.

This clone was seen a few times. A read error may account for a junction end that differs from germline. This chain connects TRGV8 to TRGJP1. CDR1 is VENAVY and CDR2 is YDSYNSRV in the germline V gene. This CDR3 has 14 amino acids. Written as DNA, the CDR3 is TGTGCCACCTGGGTCCATACCAATGGTTGGTTCAAGATATTT. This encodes CATWVHTNGWFKIF.

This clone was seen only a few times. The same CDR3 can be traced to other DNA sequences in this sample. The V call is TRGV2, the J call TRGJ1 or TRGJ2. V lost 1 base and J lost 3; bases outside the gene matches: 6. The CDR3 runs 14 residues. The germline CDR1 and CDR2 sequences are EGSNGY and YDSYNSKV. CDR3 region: CATWDGPTYYKKLF. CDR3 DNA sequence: TGTGCCACCTGGGACGGCCCAACTTATTATAAGAAACTCTTT.

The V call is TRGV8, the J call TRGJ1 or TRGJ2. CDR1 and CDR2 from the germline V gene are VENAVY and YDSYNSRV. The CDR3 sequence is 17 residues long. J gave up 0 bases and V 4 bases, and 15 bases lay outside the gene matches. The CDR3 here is CATWDPDARTNYYKKLF. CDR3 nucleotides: TGTGCCACCTGGGACCCCGATGCCAGGACGAATTATTATAAGAAACTCTTT.

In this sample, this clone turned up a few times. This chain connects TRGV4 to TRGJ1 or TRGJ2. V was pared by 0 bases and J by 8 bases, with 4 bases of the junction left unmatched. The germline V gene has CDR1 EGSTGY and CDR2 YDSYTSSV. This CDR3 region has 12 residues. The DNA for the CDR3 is TGTGCCACCTGGGATGGGTACGATAAGAAACTCTTT. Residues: CATWDGYDKKLF.

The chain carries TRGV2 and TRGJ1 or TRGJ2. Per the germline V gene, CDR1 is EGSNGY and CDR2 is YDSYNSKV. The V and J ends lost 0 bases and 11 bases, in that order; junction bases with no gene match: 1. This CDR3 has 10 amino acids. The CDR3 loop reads CATWDGQKLF. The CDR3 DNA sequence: TGTGCCACCTGGGACGGGCAGAAACTCTTT.

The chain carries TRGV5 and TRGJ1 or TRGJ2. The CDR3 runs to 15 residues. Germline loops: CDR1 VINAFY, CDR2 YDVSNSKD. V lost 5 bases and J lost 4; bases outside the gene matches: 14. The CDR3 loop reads CATWAEYEGYYKKLF. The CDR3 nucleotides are TGTGCCACCTGGGCCGAATACGAGGGGTATTATAAGAAACTCTTT.

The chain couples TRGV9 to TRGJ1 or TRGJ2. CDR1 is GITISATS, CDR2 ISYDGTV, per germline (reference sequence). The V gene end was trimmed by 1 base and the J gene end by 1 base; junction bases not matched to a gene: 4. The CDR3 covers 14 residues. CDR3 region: CALWEVFNYYKKLF. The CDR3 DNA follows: TGTGCCTTGTGGGAGGTCTTTAATTATTATAAGAAACTCTTT.

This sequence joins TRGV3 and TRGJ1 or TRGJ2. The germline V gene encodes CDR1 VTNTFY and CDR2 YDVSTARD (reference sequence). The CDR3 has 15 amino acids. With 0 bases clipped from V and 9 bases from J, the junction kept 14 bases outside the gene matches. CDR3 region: CATWDRLYRDGKKLF. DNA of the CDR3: TGTGCCACCTGGGACAGGCTATACCGCGATGGTAAGAAACTCTTT.

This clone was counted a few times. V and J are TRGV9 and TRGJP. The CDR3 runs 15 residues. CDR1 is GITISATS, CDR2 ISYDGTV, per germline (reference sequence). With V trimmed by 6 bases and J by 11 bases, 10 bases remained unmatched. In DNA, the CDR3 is TGTGCCTTGTGGTCCCTGGAAATGGGCAAAAAAATCAAGGTATTT. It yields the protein CALWSLEMGKKIKVF.

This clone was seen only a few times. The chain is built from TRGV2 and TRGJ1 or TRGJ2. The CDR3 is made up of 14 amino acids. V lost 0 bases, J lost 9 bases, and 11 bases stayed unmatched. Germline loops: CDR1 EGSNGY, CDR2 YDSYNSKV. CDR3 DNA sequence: TGTGCCACCTGGGACGGGCTGGACGGGGGTAAGAAACTCTTT. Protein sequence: CATWDGLDGGKKLF.

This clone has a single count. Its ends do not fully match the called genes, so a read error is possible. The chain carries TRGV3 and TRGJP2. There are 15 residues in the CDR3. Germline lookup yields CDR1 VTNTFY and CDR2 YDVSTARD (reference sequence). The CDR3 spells CATWDSQSSDWIRTF. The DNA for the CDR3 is TGTGCCACCTGGGACAGCCAAAGTAGTGATTGGATCAGGACGTTT.

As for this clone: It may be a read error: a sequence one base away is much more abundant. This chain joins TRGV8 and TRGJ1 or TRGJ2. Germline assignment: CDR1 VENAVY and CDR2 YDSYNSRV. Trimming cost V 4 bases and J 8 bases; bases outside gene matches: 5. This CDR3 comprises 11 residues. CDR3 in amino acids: CATWDAHKKLF. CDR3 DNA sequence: TGTGCCACCTGGGACGCTCATAAGAAACTCTTT.

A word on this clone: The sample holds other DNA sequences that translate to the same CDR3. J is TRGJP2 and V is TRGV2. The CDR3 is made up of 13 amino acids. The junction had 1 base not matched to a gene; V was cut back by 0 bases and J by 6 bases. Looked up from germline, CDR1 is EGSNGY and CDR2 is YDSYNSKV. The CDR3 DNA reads TGTGCCACCTGGGACGGGGGTGATTGGATCAAGACGTTT. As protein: CATWDGGDWIKTF.

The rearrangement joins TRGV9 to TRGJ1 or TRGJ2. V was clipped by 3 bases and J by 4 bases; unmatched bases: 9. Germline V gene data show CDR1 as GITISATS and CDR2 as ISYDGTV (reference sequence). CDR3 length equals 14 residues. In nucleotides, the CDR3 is TGTGCCTTGTGGGAGTCCTCCACGTATTATAAGAAACTCTTT. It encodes CALWESSTYYKKLF.

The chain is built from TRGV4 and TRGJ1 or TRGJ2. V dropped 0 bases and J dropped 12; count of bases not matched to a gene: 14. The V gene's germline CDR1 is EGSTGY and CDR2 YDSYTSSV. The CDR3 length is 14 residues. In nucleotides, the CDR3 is TGTGCCACCTGGGATGGGCCCGAATCCAAGGGGAAACTCTTT. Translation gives CATWDGPESKGKLF.

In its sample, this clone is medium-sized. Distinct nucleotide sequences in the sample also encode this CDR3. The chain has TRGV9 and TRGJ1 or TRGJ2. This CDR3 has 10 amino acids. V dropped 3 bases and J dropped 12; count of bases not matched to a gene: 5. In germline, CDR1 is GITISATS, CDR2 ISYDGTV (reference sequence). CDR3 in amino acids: CALWEMMKLF. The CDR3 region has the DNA TGTGCCTTGTGGGAGATGATGAAACTCTTT.

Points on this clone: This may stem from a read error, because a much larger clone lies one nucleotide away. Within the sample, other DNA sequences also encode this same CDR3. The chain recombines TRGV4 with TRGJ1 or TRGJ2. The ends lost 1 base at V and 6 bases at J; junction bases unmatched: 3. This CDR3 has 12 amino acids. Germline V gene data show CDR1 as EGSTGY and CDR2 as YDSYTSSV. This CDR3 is CATWDGFYKKLF. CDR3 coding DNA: TGTGCCACCTGGGATGGTTTTTATAAGAAACTCTTT.

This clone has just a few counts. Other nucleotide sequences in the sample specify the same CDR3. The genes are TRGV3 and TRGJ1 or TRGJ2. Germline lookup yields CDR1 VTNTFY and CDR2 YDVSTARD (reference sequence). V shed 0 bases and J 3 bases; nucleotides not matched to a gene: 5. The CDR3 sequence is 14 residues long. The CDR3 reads CATWDRPAYYKKLF. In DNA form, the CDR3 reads TGTGCCACCTGGGACAGGCCAGCTTATTATAAGAAACTCTTT.

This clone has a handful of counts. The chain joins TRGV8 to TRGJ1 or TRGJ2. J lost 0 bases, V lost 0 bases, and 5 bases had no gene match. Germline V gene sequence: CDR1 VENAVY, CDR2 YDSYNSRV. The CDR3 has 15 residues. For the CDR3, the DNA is TGTGCCACCTGGGATAGGAATTCGAATTATTATAAGAAACTCTTT. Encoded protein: CATWDRNSNYYKKLF.

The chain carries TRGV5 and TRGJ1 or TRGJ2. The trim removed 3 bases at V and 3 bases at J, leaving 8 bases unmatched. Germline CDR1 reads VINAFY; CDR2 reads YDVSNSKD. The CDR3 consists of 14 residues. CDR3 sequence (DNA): TGTGCCACCTGGGACGGGGACCCTTATTATAAGAAACTCTTT. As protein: CATWDGDPYYKKLF.

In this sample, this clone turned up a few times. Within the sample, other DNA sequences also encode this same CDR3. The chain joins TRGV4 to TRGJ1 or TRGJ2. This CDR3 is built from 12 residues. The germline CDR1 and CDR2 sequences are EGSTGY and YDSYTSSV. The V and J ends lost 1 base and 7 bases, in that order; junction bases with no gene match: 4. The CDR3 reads CATWDGPYKKLF. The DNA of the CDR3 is TGTGCCACCTGGGATGGACCCTATAAGAAACTCTTT.

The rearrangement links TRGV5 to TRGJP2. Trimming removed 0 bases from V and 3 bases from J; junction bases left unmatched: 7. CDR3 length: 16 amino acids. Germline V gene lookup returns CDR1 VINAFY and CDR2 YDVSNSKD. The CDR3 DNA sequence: TGTGCCACCTGGGACAGGCCCTCCCGTAGTGATTGGATCAAGACGTTT. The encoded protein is CATWDRPSRSDWIKTF.

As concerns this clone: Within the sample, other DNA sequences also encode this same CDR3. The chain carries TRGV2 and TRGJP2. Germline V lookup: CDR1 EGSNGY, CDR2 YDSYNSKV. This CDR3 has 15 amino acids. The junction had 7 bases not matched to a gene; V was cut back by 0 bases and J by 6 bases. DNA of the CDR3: TGTGCCACCTGGGACGGGCCAAGGGGTGATTGGATCAAGACGTTT. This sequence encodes CATWDGPRGDWIKTF.

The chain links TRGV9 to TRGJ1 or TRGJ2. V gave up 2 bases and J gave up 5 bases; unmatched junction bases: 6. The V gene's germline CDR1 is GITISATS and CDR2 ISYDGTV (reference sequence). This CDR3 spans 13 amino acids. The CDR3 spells CALWEGVDYKKLF. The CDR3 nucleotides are TGTGCCTTGTGGGAGGGGGTGGATTATAAGAAACTCTTT.